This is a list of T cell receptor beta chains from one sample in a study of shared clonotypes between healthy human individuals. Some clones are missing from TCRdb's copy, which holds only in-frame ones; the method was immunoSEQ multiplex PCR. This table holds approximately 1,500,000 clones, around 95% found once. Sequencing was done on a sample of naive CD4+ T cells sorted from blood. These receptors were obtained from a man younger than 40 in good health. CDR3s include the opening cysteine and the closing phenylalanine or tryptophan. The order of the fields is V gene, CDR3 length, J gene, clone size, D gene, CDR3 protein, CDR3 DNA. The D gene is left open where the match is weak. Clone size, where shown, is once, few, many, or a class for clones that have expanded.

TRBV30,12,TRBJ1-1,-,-,CAWSRGETEAFF,TGTGCCTGGAGTAGAGGTGAAACTGAAGCTTTCTTT
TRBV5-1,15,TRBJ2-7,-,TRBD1,CASSLVTGVGYEQYF,TGCGCCAGCAGCTTGGTGACAGGGGTTGGCTACGAGCAGTACTTC
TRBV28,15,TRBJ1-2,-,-,CASSSGWGSNYGYTF,TGTGCCAGCAGTTCCGGGTGGGGATCTAACTATGGCTACACCTTC
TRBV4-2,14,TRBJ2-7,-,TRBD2,CASSTSGTSYEQYF,TGTGCCAGCAGCACTAGCGGGACTTCCTACGAGCAGTACTTC
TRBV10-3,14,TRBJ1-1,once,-,CAISVGKKDTEAFF,TGTGCCATCAGTGTAGGGAAAAAGGACACTGAAGCTTTCTTT
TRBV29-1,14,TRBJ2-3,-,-,CSVVSGLASDTQYF,TGCAGCGTTGTAAGTGGTCTAGCCTCGGATACGCAGTATTTT
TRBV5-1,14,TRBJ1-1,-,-,CASSPDIVNTEAFF,TGCGCCAGCAGCCCAGACATTGTCAACACTGAAGCTTTCTTT
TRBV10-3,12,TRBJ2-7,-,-,CAISVTESGQYF,TGTGCCATCAGTGTGACTGAAAGCGGGCAGTACTTC
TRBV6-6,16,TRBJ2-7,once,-,CASKALNRGGLDEQYF,TGTGCCAGCAAAGCCCTGAACAGGGGAGGTCTGGACGAGCAGTACTTC
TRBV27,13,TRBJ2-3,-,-,CASSRKWADTQYF,TGTGCCAGCAGTCGAAAATGGGCAGATACGCAGTATTTT
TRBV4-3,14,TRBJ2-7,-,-,CASSQDGSGYEQYF,TGCGCCAGCAGCCAAGATGGTTCGGGGTACGAGCAGTACTTC
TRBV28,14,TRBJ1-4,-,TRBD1,CASSLSGQGVKLFF,TGTGCCAGCAGTTTATCGGGACAGGGAGTGAAACTGTTTTTT
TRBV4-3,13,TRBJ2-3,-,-,CASSLNRADTQYF,TGCGCCAGCAGCCTGAACAGGGCAGATACGCAGTATTTT
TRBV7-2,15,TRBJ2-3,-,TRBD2,CASSAAGGPTDTQYF,TGTGCCAGCAGCGCGGCGGGAGGGCCCACAGATACGCAGTATTTT
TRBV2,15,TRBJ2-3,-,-,CASNRDFSLTDTQYF,TGTGCCAGCAACCGGGACTTTTCACTCACAGATACGCAGTATTTT
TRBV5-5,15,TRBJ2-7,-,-,CASSLGIGRSYEQYF,TGTGCCAGCAGCTTGGGTATCGGGAGATCCTACGAGCAGTACTTC
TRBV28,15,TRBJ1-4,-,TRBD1,CASRPPGQGLEKLFF,TGTGCCAGCAGGCCTCCGGGACAGGGTCTTGAAAAACTGTTTTTT
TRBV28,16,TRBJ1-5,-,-,CASSLTQGTGSQPQHF,TGTGCCAGCAGTTTAACCCAGGGGACGGGAAGTCAGCCCCAGCATTTT
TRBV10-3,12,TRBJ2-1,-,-,CAISPGGDEQFF,TGTGCCATCAGCCCAGGAGGGGATGAGCAGTTCTTC
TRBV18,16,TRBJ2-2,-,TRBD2,CASSPLSGRATGELFF,TGTGCCAGCTCACCACTCAGCGGGAGGGCCACCGGGGAGCTGTTTTTT
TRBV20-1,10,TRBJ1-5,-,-,CSAGNQPQHF,TGCAGTGCTGGGAATCAGCCCCAGCATTTT
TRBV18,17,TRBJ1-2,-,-,CASSPPKGRKANYGYTF,TGTGCCAGCTCACCACCTAAGGGGCGGAAGGCGAACTATGGCTACACCTTC
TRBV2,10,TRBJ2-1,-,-,CAFGREPQFF,TGTGCCTTTGGCCGGGAACCGCAGTTCTTC
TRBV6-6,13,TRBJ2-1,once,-,CASCPGPYNEQFF,TGTGCCAGCTGCCCCGGGCCCTACAATGAGCAGTTCTTC
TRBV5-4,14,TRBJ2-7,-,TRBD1,CASSLVTGTYEQYF,TGTGCCAGCAGCTTGGTGACAGGGACGTACGAGCAGTACTTC
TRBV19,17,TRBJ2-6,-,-,CASSGARRGEGANVLTF,TGTGCCAGTAGTGGGGCCCGTAGGGGCGAAGGGGCCAACGTCCTGACTTTC
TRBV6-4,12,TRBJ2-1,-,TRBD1,CASSTTGSEQFF,TGTGCCAGCAGCACGACAGGGTCCGAGCAGTTCTTC
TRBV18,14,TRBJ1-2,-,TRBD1,CASSMTGGDGSYTF,TGTGCCAGCTCAATGACAGGGGGGGACGGAAGCTACACCTTC
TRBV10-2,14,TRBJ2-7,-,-,CASRRLSVFHEQYF,TGCGCCAGCCGCCGCCTCAGCGTATTCCACGAGCAGTACTTC
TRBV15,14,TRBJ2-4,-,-,CATSNQGRKNIQYF,TGTGCCACCAGCAACCAGGGTCGGAAAAACATTCAGTACTTC
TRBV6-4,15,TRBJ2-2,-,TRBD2,CASSVVAGFTGELFF,TGTGCCAGCAGTGTGGTAGCGGGATTCACCGGGGAGCTGTTTTTT
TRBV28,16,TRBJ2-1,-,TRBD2,CASSSGLAGGWDEQFF,TGTGCCAGCAGCTCCGGACTAGCGGGAGGGTGGGATGAGCAGTTCTTC
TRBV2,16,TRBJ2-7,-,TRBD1,CASSGGLDRGLYEQYF,TGTGCCAGCAGTGGGGGATTAGACAGGGGGCTCTACGAGCAGTACTTC
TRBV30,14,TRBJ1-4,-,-,CAWSLDSLNEKLFF,TGTGCCTGGAGCCTGGACAGCCTTAATGAAAAACTGTTTTTT
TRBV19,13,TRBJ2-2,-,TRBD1,CASSIRGPGELFF,TGTGCCAGTAGTATCAGGGGGCCCGGGGAGCTGTTTTTT
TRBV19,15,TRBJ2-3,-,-,CASSIDGRGVDTQYF,TGTGCCAGTAGTATAGATGGCAGGGGAGTGGATACGCAGTATTTT
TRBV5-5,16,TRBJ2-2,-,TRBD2,CASSHSGLAATGELFF,TGTGCCAGCAGCCACTCAGGACTAGCCGCGACCGGGGAGCTGTTTTTT
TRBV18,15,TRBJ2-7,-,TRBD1,CASSPIQGAPYEQYF,TGTGCCAGCTCTCCGATACAGGGGGCACCCTACGAGCAGTACTTC
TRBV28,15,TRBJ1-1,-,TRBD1,CASSFLQGAATEAFF,TGTGCCAGCAGTTTTTTACAGGGGGCGGCCACTGAAGCTTTCTTT
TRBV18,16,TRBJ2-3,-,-,CASSGFWAESTDTQYF,TGTGCCAGCTCAGGTTTTTGGGCGGAGAGCACAGATACGCAGTATTTT
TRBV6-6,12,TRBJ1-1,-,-,CASSYSGGGGFF,TGTGCCAGCAGTTACTCGGGGGGCGGTGGGTTCTTT
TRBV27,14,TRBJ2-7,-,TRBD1,CASSPTGEIYEQYF,TGTGCCAGCAGCCCGACAGGGGAGATCTACGAGCAGTACTTC
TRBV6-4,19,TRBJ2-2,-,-,CASRSDGGRFHEIAGELFF,TGTGCCAGCAGGAGCGATGGGGGCCGATTTCATGAAATAGCAGGGGAGCTGTTTTTT
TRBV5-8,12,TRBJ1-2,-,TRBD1,CASWGQGYGYTF,TGTGCCAGCTGGGGACAGGGTTATGGCTACACCTTC
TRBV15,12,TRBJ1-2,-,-,CATSREWAGYTF,TGTGCCACCAGCAGGGAATGGGCGGGCTACACCTTC
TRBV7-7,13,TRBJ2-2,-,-,CASRRGGTGELFF,TGTGCTAGCAGGCGTGGTGGCACCGGGGAGCTGTTTTTT
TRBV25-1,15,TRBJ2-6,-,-,CASSGGGSGANVLTF,TGTGCCAGCAGTGGTGGGGGCTCTGGGGCCAACGTCCTGACTTTC
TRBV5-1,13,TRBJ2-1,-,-,CASSPGTNYEQFF,TGCGCCAGCAGCCCTGGGACCAACTATGAGCAGTTCTTC
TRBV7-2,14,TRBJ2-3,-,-,CASSRYFSTDTQYF,TGTGCCAGCAGCCGGTATTTTAGCACAGATACGCAGTATTTT
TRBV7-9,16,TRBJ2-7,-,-,CASSTSRGSYYPGQYF,TGTGCCAGCAGCACCTCTCGAGGGAGCTACTACCCCGGGCAGTACTTC
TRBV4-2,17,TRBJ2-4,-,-,CASSQEGNGLAKNIQYF,TGTGCCAGCAGCCAAGAGGGCAACGGTCTAGCCAAAAACATTCAGTACTTC
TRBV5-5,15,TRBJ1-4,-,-,CASSLTSGADEKLFF,TGTGCCAGCAGCTTGACATCGGGGGCAGATGAAAAACTGTTTTTT
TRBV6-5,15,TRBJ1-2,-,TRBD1,CASSYVGDRVSGYTF,TGTGCCAGCAGTTACGTAGGGGACAGGGTCTCTGGCTACACCTTC
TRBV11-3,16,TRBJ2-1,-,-,CASSPNRKAGHNEQFF,TGTGCCAGCAGCCCAAATAGGAAGGCGGGGCACAATGAGCAGTTCTTC
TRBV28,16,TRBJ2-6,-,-,CASSLGGVAGANVLTF,TGTGCCAGCAGTTTGGGGGGTGTCGCTGGGGCCAACGTCCTGACTTTC
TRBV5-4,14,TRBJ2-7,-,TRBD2,CASSGGLAVYEQYF,TGTGCCAGCAGCGGGGGACTAGCGGTATACGAGCAGTACTTC